Listed below are T cell receptor beta chains from one sample, sequenced in a study of T-cell reconstitution after alpha-beta-depleted transplantation in children. TCRdb used MiXCR to reprocess the PCR reads, holding one entry per CDR3 protein. The table has 500,000 to 650,000 distinct CDR3 sequences, approximately 10% seen once. The material sequenced was PBMCs, mostly from graft donor cells, taken 180 days after TCRalphabeta/CD19-depleted stem cell transplant. These receptors were obtained from a female patient aged 2-10 years who had a stem cell transplant for aplastic anemia, so the T cells may come from the graft donor. Each CDR3 is given without its conserved first and last residue. A D gene is named only where the DNA matches it firmly. Rows give clone size only sometimes, using once, few, many, or a class for an expanded clone.

CDR3aa,abundance,d_gene,j_gene,v_gene
ASSVVGERRNEQF,many,.,TRBJ2-1,TRBV9
ARTTGTGPQETQY,.,TRBD1,TRBJ2-5,TRBV30
SALDGLKNIQY,.,.,TRBJ2-4,TRBV20-1
ASSPIADRTNLNEKLF,.,.,TRBJ1-4,TRBV28
ASCEVMNTEAF,many,.,TRBJ1-1,TRBV12-3/TRBV12-4
ASSRDGYSNQPQH,.,.,TRBJ1-5,TRBV11-3
ASSQTGRLETQY,.,.,TRBJ2-5,TRBV7-9
ASSHFTGTSNQPQH,.,.,TRBJ1-5,TRBV5-5
ASSHSRPPRSGPDTQY,.,.,TRBJ2-3,TRBV23-1
ASSENKLSGANVLT,few,.,TRBJ2-6,TRBV27
AWSLFNGASQDTQY,few,.,TRBJ2-3,TRBV30
ASSMDRAHNEQF,.,TRBD1,TRBJ2-1,TRBV7-6
ASRPGRDRGLPEAF,many,TRBD1,TRBJ1-1,TRBV12-3/TRBV12-4
ASSLGNSAGSVLYNEQF,few,TRBD2,TRBJ2-1,TRBV27
ASSGDRGGRNEQF,few,TRBD1,TRBJ2-1,TRBV2
ASSLYRAEEKLF,.,.,TRBJ1-4,TRBV4-2
ASSLRVNYGYT,many,.,TRBJ1-2,TRBV7-8
ASSLARWAEAF,.,.,TRBJ1-1,TRBV12-3/TRBV12-4
ASSLSPRTSGSRETQY,.,TRBD2,TRBJ2-5,TRBV7-3
ASTFLGTAAYEQY,few,TRBD1,TRBJ2-7,TRBV2
ASSQAGTGVGNTIY,.,TRBD1,TRBJ1-3,TRBV14
AISDGLANNEQF,.,.,TRBJ2-1,TRBV10-3
ASSPLAGSAGTQY,many,.,TRBJ2-3,TRBV12-3/TRBV12-4
AIRGTGGAYGYT,.,TRBD1,TRBJ1-2,TRBV10-3
SARRTSGAPYEQY,.,TRBD2,TRBJ2-7,TRBV20-1
ASGPQGGNTDTQY,.,.,TRBJ2-3,TRBV7-2
ASRRASVAGELF,few,.,TRBJ2-2,TRBV7-9
ASSAGQAYEQY,many,TRBD1,TRBJ2-7,TRBV19
ASSPPRSYGYT,.,.,TRBJ1-2,TRBV14
ASRPGQGSRGEQF,few,TRBD1,TRBJ2-1,TRBV7-2
AIATTELPPPGANVLT,few,.,TRBJ2-6,TRBV10-3
ASSVEGSGQPQH,.,.,TRBJ1-5,TRBV9
ASSVASGRTYEQY,few,TRBD2,TRBJ2-7,TRBV9
ASSESDRWSYGYT,.,TRBD1,TRBJ1-2,TRBV25-1
ASSSGTTQY,few,.,TRBJ2-5,TRBV27
ASSLLGWQENEKLF,.,.,TRBJ1-4,TRBV28
ASSLAKQGNYNEQF,.,TRBD1,TRBJ2-1,TRBV5-1
ASSYSSFLDQPQH,few,.,TRBJ1-5,TRBV6-2/TRBV6-3
AILGSGELF,.,.,TRBJ2-2,TRBV10-3
SARPGQGALTEAF,few,TRBD1,TRBJ1-1,TRBV20-1
ASSLMGTGGYEQY,few,.,TRBJ2-7,TRBV11-2
ASSPGGPQETQY,.,TRBD2,TRBJ2-5,TRBV7-2
SARTAQVADTQY,few,.,TRBJ2-3,TRBV29-1
ASSLAQGPSYGYT,.,.,TRBJ1-2,TRBV7-2
ASSVAGTHNEQF,.,.,TRBJ2-1,TRBV9
ASSLYKGAMNTEAF,.,.,TRBJ1-1,TRBV5-6
ASSPKGDPYQETQY,few,.,TRBJ2-5,TRBV14
ASTWGDRKNTEAF,.,TRBD1,TRBJ1-1,TRBV7-9
ASSDGTGWGTGELF,.,TRBD1,TRBJ2-2,TRBV6-2/TRBV6-3
ATTATNTGELF,.,.,TRBJ2-2,TRBV24-1
AISVGAANTEAF,.,.,TRBJ1-1,TRBV10-3
ASSLAVGLAGDEDTQY,.,TRBD2,TRBJ2-3,TRBV7-8
VSSLEQAKMNTEAF,.,.,TRBJ1-1,TRBV5-1
SARDGYFTDTQY,many,.,TRBJ2-3,TRBV20-1
ASSKEQGAPYNEQF,.,TRBD1,TRBJ2-1,TRBV12-3/TRBV12-4
ASTKQGASGYT,few,TRBD1,TRBJ1-2,TRBV12-3/TRBV12-4
ASSQGDRGREQY,few,.,TRBJ2-7,TRBV4-2
SAREVAEAF,few,.,TRBJ1-1,TRBV20-1
ASRPGWSSYNEQF,many,.,TRBJ2-1,TRBV9
ASSWGPTGTTNEKLF,few,.,TRBJ1-4,TRBV5-6